The rows below give T cell receptor beta chains drawn from one sample of a study of early T cells in non-severe SARS-CoV-2 infection. MiXCR, applied by TCRdb to the 5' RACE reads, yields one record per CDR3 protein. The sample consists of tens of thousands of distinct CDR3 sequences, 10% of them appearing once. Input material: whole blood. Receptors were obtained from an adult who was a healthcare worker with PCR-confirmed SARS-CoV-2 infection or an uninfected control (not recorded which). The CDR3 runs from the conserved cysteine through the conserved F or W. The D gene is left open where the match is weak. Some rows mark clone size as missing; the rest say once, few, many or name a class of expanded clone.

j_gene,v_gene,d_gene,abundance,CDR3aa,CDR3nt
TRBJ2-1,TRBV11-2,-,many,CASSPGVARNEQFF,TGTGCCAGCAGCCCAGGGGTAGCCAGGAATGAGCAGTTCTTC
TRBJ2-3,TRBV11-2,TRBD2,few,CASSRRRERDTDTQYF,TGTGCCAGCAGCCGAAGGAGGGAGCGGGACACAGATACGCAGTATTTT
TRBJ2-2,TRBV5-6,TRBD2,few,CASSPLAGVHGELFF,TGTGCCAGCAGCCCACTAGCGGGAGTCCACGGGGAGCTGTTTTTT
TRBJ1-4,TRBV6-6,-,many,CASSYSGGRATNEKLFF,TGTGCCAGCAGTTACTCGGGGGGTAGAGCAACTAATGAAAAACTGTTTTTT
TRBJ2-2,TRBV5-1,-,-,CASSFDGRDTGELFF,TGCGCCAGCAGCTTTGACGGGCGGGACACCGGGGAGCTGTTTTTT
TRBJ2-7,TRBV7-8,TRBD2,many,CASSLAGTSGSYEQYF,TGTGCCAGCAGCTTAGCCGGGACTAGCGGATCCTACGAGCAGTACTTC
TRBJ2-1,TRBV11-2,TRBD1,-,CASSYTGGAGNEQFF,TGTGCCAGCAGCTATACAGGGGGCGCAGGCAATGAGCAGTTCTTC
TRBJ2-7,TRBV11-2,-,many,CASSLNPNEQYF,TGTGCCAGCAGCTTAAATCCCAACGAGCAGTACTTC
TRBJ2-7,TRBV20-1,TRBD2,many,CSARRAGFYEQYF,TGCAGTGCTAGAAGAGCGGGATTCTACGAGCAGTACTTC
TRBJ2-1,TRBV6-5,TRBD1,few,CASRARDRGRDEQFF,TGTGCCAGCAGAGCCAGGGACAGGGGGCGGGATGAGCAGTTCTTC
TRBJ2-7,TRBV7-2,-,-,CASSLESGQKKQYF,TGTGCCAGCAGCTTAGAGTCGGGCCAAAAGAAGCAGTACTTC
TRBJ2-1,TRBV3-1,TRBD2,-,CASSPHIWTSGYNEQFF,TGTGCCAGCAGCCCCCACATATGGACTAGCGGATACAATGAGCAGTTCTTC
TRBJ1-1,TRBV29-1,-,-,CSVDMGAGNTEAFF,TGCAGCGTTGATATGGGGGCTGGGAACACTGAAGCTTTCTTT
TRBJ2-3,TRBV29-1,-,many,CSVQVRTDTQYF,TGCAGCGTCCAAGTCCGCACAGATACGCAGTATTTT
TRBJ2-5,TRBV28,TRBD2,many,CASSASLAGGLDETQYF,TGTGCCAGCAGTGCCTCACTAGCGGGAGGGCTGGATGAGACCCAGTACTTC
TRBJ2-3,TRBV7-3,-,few,CASSHGRGPTDTQYF,TGTGCCAGCAGCCATGGACGGGGACCCACAGATACGCAGTATTTT
TRBJ1-6,TRBV27,-,many,CASSLVGNSPLHF,TGTGCCAGCAGTTTAGTGGGTAATTCACCCCTCCACTTT
TRBJ2-5,TRBV3-1,-,many,CGAGGEETQYF,TGCGGGGCAGGAGGCGAAGAGACCCAGTACTTC
TRBJ2-7,TRBV6-1,-,few,CASRTEGVSNEQYF,TGTGCCAGCAGAACGGAGGGGGTAAGCAACGAGCAGTACTTC
TRBJ1-2,TRBV7-3,-,few,CASSLTLGAPDGYTF,TGTGCCAGCAGCTTAACGTTAGGGGCTCCGGACGGCTACACCTTC
TRBJ2-1,TRBV2,-,-,CASRITTGYNEQFF,TGTGCCAGCAGGATTACAACAGGGTACAATGAGCAGTTCTTC
TRBJ2-5,TRBV5-1,-,many,CASSLGQRETQYF,TGCGCCAGCAGCTTGGGACAGAGAGAGACCCAGTACTTC
TRBJ2-1,TRBV6-2/TRBV6-3,-,-,CASRLRTRDTDSYNEQFF,TGTGCCAGCAGATTACGAACTAGGGACACAGACTCCTACAATGAGCAGTTCTTC